This T cell receptor beta chain originates from a study of siplizumab effects on memory and regulatory T cells. Whole-study results and caveats: Researchers could not give a naive or memory phenotype to roughly 80-95% of proliferating CD4+ or CD8+ clones.

Assays captured approximately 100,000 TCR templates per sample. Some clones are missing from TCRdb's copy, which holds only in-frame ones; the method was immunoSEQ multiplex PCR. The sample includes about 72,000 clones, about 90% of them seen just once. As concerns this clone: Its specificity is not known.

This CDR3 contains 15 residues. Per germline, CDR1 MNHEY and CDR2 SVGAGI. J lost 7 bases, V lost 5 bases, and 9 bases had no gene match. The clonotype was recovered from a human donor in good health. The source material was CD8+ T cells sorted from blood. The rearrangement uses TRBV6-5 and TRBJ2-2; 8 bases agree with TRBD1. CDR3 sequence (DNA): TGTGCCAGCAGTCTCGGACAGGGTCCTGGCGGGGAGCTGTTTTTT. Its protein product is CASSLGQGPGGELFF.